Following are 28 T cell receptor beta chains from one sample sequenced in a study of T cells after posttransplantation cyclophosphamide. The data were produced by immunoSEQ multiplex PCR, yet TCRdb's version contains in-frame clones alone and is incomplete. Altogether under 50,000 clones were found in the sample, and no singletons occur. The sample taken for sequencing was PBMCs. These receptors came from a woman aged 45-65 years in good health and a related stem cell transplant donor.

This chain uses TRBV21-1 with TRBJ1-5; TRBD1, the table's D call, lacks a check against the DNA. TRBV21-1 is a documented pseudogene. The CDR3 loop spans 19 amino acids. The CDR3 DNA is TGTGCCAGCAGCAAACCCACCGACAGTAGACTTTATAGCAATCAGCCCCAGCATTTT. This translates into CASSKPTDSRLYSNQPQHF.

The chain employs TRBV25-1 and TRBJ1-6; maybe TRBD1 (5 bases). Germline CDR1 is MGHDK and CDR2 is SYGVNS. CDR3 size: 13 residues. V was trimmed by 5 bases and J by 11 bases, leaving 13 bases between them. CDR3 bases: TGTGCCAGCAGTCGGGCGGGGGAGGCACCCCTCCACTTT. It specifies CASSRAGEAPLHF.

This clone was counted ten times or more. This sequence joins TRBV28 and TRBJ1-2; D possibly corresponds to TRBD1 (5 bases). This CDR3 is 18 amino acids long. Trimming removed 6 bases from V and 8 bases from J, with 31 bases in between. The germline V gene has CDR1 MDHEN and CDR2 SYDVKM. In DNA form, the CDR3 reads TGTGCCAGCAGCTTTATGCTAACCCGGATGGACACGGTTTACGGCTACACCTTC. This sequence encodes CASSFMLTRMDTVYGYTF.

This sequence joins TRBV28 and TRBJ2-2; TRBD1 agrees at 8 bases. Germline values: CDR1 MDHEN, CDR2 SYDVKM. The CDR3 totals 15 residues. The V gene end was trimmed by 5 bases and the J gene end by 6 bases; junction bases not matched to a gene: 8. As DNA, the CDR3 is TGTGCCAGCAGTCGGAGACAGGGGAAGTCCGGGGAGCTGTTTTTT. As protein: CASSRRQGKSGELFF.

Many counts were recorded for this clone. The chain links TRBV6-5 to TRBJ2-7, with 7 bases identical to TRBD1. The V gene end was trimmed by 5 bases and the J gene end by 5 bases; junction bases not matched to a gene: 6. CDR1 is MNHEY and CDR2 is SVGAGI in the germline V gene. The CDR3 is 13 amino acids. CDR3 nucleotide sequence: TGTGCCAGCAGTCCACAGGGGTTGGACGAGCAGTACTTC. This gives the protein CASSPQGLDEQYF.

The chain couples TRBV27 to TRBJ2-5; TRBD2 is a possible D gene (6 bases). The V and J ends lost 2 bases and 5 bases respectively, with 9 bases between them. The CDR3 length is 13 residues. Germline assignment: CDR1 MNHEY and CDR2 SMNVEV (reference sequence). For the CDR3, the DNA is TGTGCCAGCAGTTTACGAGGAGGGGAGACCCAGTACTTC. As protein: CASSLRGGETQYF.

The table lists this clone with a few counts. This CDR3 is missing its conserved last phenylalanine or tryptophan, likely due to a read error. The chain links TRBV7-3 to TRBJ2-2; the match to TRBD2 covers 7 bases. Per the germline V gene, CDR1 is SGHTA and CDR2 is FQGTGA. Unmatched junction bases numbered 7, after V lost 7 bases and J lost 5 bases. This CDR3 is 14 amino acids long. CDR3 amino acids: CASKRGEWTGELFL. The CDR3 DNA sequence: TGTGCCAGCAAGCGGGGTGAATGGACCGGGGAGCTGTTTCTT.

There are many counts of this clone. The chain combines TRBV10-3 with TRBJ2-3, with TRBD1 matching over 10 bases. With V trimmed by 5 bases and J by 4 bases, 3 bases remained unmatched. Looked up from germline, CDR1 is ENHRY and CDR2 is SYGVKD. The CDR3 spans 14 residues. In nucleotides, the CDR3 is TGTGCCATCAGTCGGGACAGGGGCCCAGATACGCAGTATTTT. Translation: CAISRDRGPDTQYF.

In its sample, this clone was seen many times. The chain carries TRBV11-2 and TRBJ2-7, with 8 bases matching TRBD1. The CDR3 consists of 16 residues. Germline V lookup: CDR1 SGHAT, CDR2 FQNNGV. Germline trimming cut 5 bases from V and 7 bases from J; bases unmatched to any gene: 16. CDR3 protein: CASSMSGTGRLGEQYF. The CDR3 DNA reads TGTGCCAGCAGCATGTCCGGGACAGGCCGATTAGGGGAGCAGTACTTC.

This clone has at least ten counts. This CDR3 reads CASSQNLGTEAFF. The CDR3 coding sequence is TGTGCCAGCAGCCAGAACCTCGGTACTGAAGCTTTCTTT. The chain links TRBV16 to TRBJ1-1; no firm D call. V dropped 3 bases and J dropped 5 bases, with 10 bases sitting between them. Per the germline V gene, CDR1 is KGHSY and CDR2 is FQNENV. The CDR3 runs to 13 residues.

This clone was seen a handful of times. The chain is built from TRBV27 and TRBJ2-3, with no clear D. V was trimmed by 8 bases and J by 4 bases, leaving 19 bases between them. Germline V gene lookup returns CDR1 MNHEY and CDR2 SMNVEV (reference sequence). This CDR3 has 15 residues. The CDR3 DNA follows: TGTGCCAGCGCCGCCCTCACGGTTGCCTCAGATACGCAGTATTTT. Translation gives CASAALTVASDTQYF.

This clone was picked up many times. The chain is built from TRBV7-9 and TRBJ1-4; no definite D call. Between the trimmed V and J ends, which lost 5 bases and 8 bases, there was a span of 15 bases. Germline assignment: CDR1 SEHNR and CDR2 FQNEAQ (reference sequence). This CDR3 region has 14 residues. In nucleotides, the CDR3 is TGTGCCAGCAGCCCTCCGGGGAGAAGGGAAAAACTGTTTTTT. This codes for CASSPPGRREKLFF.

This clone was observed many times. The chain is built from TRBV7-9 and TRBJ1-3, with a tentative D call TRBD1 (5 bases). Looked up from germline, CDR1 is SEHNR and CDR2 is FQNEAQ (reference sequence). V was shortened by 5 bases and J by 8 bases, with 13 bases between the two germline ends. CDR3 length: 13 residues. In DNA, the CDR3 is TGTGCCAGCAGCCCTTATTTGGGGCACACCATATATTTT. Protein sequence: CASSPYLGHTIYF.

The chain recombines TRBV2 with TRBJ1-1; 8 bases match TRBD1. V lost 9 bases to trimming and J lost 3 bases; unmatched junction nucleotides: 9. CDR1 is SNHLY and CDR2 is FYNNEI in the germline V gene. The CDR3 totals 14 residues. The CDR3, as DNA: TGTGCCAGTAGTCTGACAGGGGCCTACACTGAAGCTTTCTTT. This translates into CASSLTGAYTEAFF.

Many counts were recorded for this clone. The chain is built from TRBV2 and TRBJ2-7; 8 bases map to TRBD1. Germline V gene data show CDR1 as SNHLY and CDR2 as FYNNEI. V was pared by 6 bases and J by 3 bases, with 1 base of the junction left unmatched. This CDR3 spans 12 amino acids. CDR3 sequence (DNA): TGTGCCAGCAGCGACAGGGGCTACGAGCAGTACTTC. Translated: CASSDRGYEQYF.

In this sample, this clone turned up many times. This chain links TRBV5-1 with TRBJ1-1, with unresolved D. The CDR3 is made up of 13 amino acids. Germline CDR1 reads SGHRS; CDR2 reads YFSETQ. V lost 4 bases to trimming and J lost 4 bases, with 11 bases between them. CDR3 protein: CASSEHPLTEAFF. The DNA for the CDR3 is TGCGCCAGCAGCGAACACCCTCTCACTGAAGCTTTCTTT.

In this sample, this clone turned up many times. The gene calls are TRBV14 and TRBJ1-1; no clear D. There are 14 residues in the CDR3. Per the germline V gene, CDR1 is SGHDN and CDR2 is FVKESK. With 8 bases removed from V and 0 bases from J, the gap between germline ends came to 13 bases. The CDR3 DNA sequence: TGTGCCAGCCAAAGGCTGCAGGTGAACACTGAAGCTTTCTTT. It is translated as CASQRLQVNTEAFF.

The chain carries TRBV7-8 and TRBJ2-5; unclear D gene. Germline V gene lookup returns CDR1 SGHVS and CDR2 FQNEAQ. CDR3 size: 15 residues. Trimming left V 2 bases short and J 11 bases short, with 21 bases between. CDR3 in amino acids: CASSLNVDFEEEQYF. CDR3 sequence (DNA): TGTGCCAGCAGCTTAAATGTCGACTTCGAGGAAGAGCAGTACTTC. The whole variable domain, filled in from reference TRBV7-8 and TRBJ2-5, reads GAGVSQSPRYKVAKRGQDVALRCDPISGHVSLFWYQQALGQGPEFLTYFQNEAQLDKSGLPSDRFFAERPEGSVSTLKIQRTQQEDSAVYLCASSLNVDFEEEQYFGPGTRLLVL.

This clone has a count of ten or more. The rearrangement joins TRBV5-1 to TRBJ1-3; 8 nucleotides match TRBD1. Trimming took 1 base from V and 4 from J; bases not matched to a gene: 10. This CDR3 contains 17 residues. The germline V gene encodes CDR1 SGHRS and CDR2 YFSETQ. CDR3 sequence (DNA): TGCGCCAGCAGCTTGCAGGGGGCGATCGCTGGAGGAAACACCATATATTTT. This gives the protein CASSLQGAIAGGNTIYF.

V is TRBV5-4 and J is TRBJ2-7; 10 positions match TRBD2. The length of the CDR3 is 19 residues. The trim removed 4 bases at V and 0 bases at J, leaving 16 bases unmatched. The germline V gene has CDR1 SGHNT and CDR2 YYREEE (reference sequence). The CDR3 reads CASSNIYSGGLLSSYEQYF. CDR3 sequence (DNA): TGTGCCAGCAGCAATATCTATAGCGGGGGGCTCCTGAGCTCCTACGAGCAGTACTTC.

This clone was detected ten times or more. This chain links TRBV9 with TRBJ2-3; 12 bases line up with TRBD2. Trimming at V came to 3 bases and at J to 5 bases, leaving 4 bases not matched to a gene. Germline-derived CDR1 and CDR2 are SGDLS and YYNGEE. The CDR3 consists of 15 residues. In nucleotides, the CDR3 is TGTGCCAGCAGCGGGACTAGCGGGGTTGGAGATACGCAGTATTTT. This encodes CASSGTSGVGDTQYF.

This clone has at least ten counts. The V gene is TRBV29-1, the J gene TRBJ1-1, with 8 bases identical to TRBD1. This CDR3 contains 12 residues. The V segment lost 4 bases and the J segment 5 bases; nucleotides outside the gene matches: 3. Per the germline V gene, CDR1 is SQVTM and CDR2 is ANQGSEA. CDR3: CSVVDRGTEAFF. The CDR3 nucleotides read TGCAGCGTTGTCGACAGGGGTACTGAAGCTTTCTTT.

This clone was observed at least ten times. This rearrangement joins TRBV13 to TRBJ2-1, with D possibly TRBD1 on 6 matching bases. Germline values: CDR1 PRHDT, CDR2 FYEKMQ (reference sequence). Trimming left V 7 bases short and J 5 bases short, with 27 bases between. This CDR3 comprises 18 residues. CDR3 region: CASIPSSITGQKNNEQFF. The CDR3 nucleotides read TGTGCCAGCATCCCTTCTTCAATTACGGGACAAAAAAACAATGAGCAGTTCTTC. The whole variable domain, filled in from reference TRBV13 and TRBJ2-1, reads AAGVIQSPRHLIKEKRETATLKCYPIPRHDTVYWYQQGPGQDPQFLISFYEKMQSDKGSIPDRFSAQQFSDYHSELNMSSLELGDSALYFCASIPSSITGQKNNEQFFGPGTRLTVL.

This clone was seen many times. The chain uses TRBV7-8 and TRBJ1-6; tentative D call: TRBD1 (6 bases). This CDR3 region has 16 residues. CDR1 and CDR2 from the germline V gene are SGHVS and FQNEAQ. Trimming removed 3 bases at V and 6 bases at J, with 15 bases between. CDR3 nucleotides: TGTGCCAGCAGCTTCAGGGGTGAAAGGAGTAATTCACCCCTCCACTTT. This codes for CASSFRGERSNSPLHF.

This clone turned up a few times. This chain links TRBV21-1 with TRBJ1-2; the table gives TRBD1 as D, unverified against the DNA. TRBV21-1 is assigned pseudogene status. This CDR3 is built from 15 residues. The CDR3 loop is CASPKDRTPADGYTF. The CDR3 bases are TGTGCCAGCCCCAAGGACAGGACCCCGGCGGATGGCTACACCTTC.

At least ten counts were recorded for this clone. The chain couples TRBV18 to TRBJ1-2; 8 bases line up with TRBD1. Germline V CDR1 and CDR2: KGHSH, LQKENI. The CDR3 is 15 residues long. V lost 6 bases to trimming and J lost 2 bases; unmatched junction nucleotides: 8. Here the CDR3 reads CASSLGQGANYGYTF. The CDR3 DNA sequence: TGTGCCAGCTCGCTGGGGCAGGGGGCGAACTATGGCTACACCTTC.

This clone was counted at least ten times. The V and J genes are TRBV11-3 and TRBJ2-7; 7 bases agree with TRBD2. The CDR3 contains 15 residues. V was clipped by 5 bases and J by 4 bases; unmatched bases: 11. CDR1 and CDR2 from the germline V gene are SGHNT and YENEEA. This CDR3 reads CASSPQGLIRYEQYF. In DNA, the CDR3 is TGTGCCAGCAGCCCCCAGGGACTAATTCGGTACGAGCAGTACTTC.

This clone was counted at least ten times. The chain is built from TRBV10-1 and TRBJ2-1, with 15 bases matching TRBD2. The V and J ends lost 5 bases and 2 bases, in that order; junction bases with no gene match: 7. The CDR3 sequence is 18 residues long. The germline V gene has CDR1 WNHNN and CDR2 SYGVQD (reference sequence). CDR3 DNA: TGCGCCAGCAGTCCGACCGGGACTAGCGGGGGGACCTACAATGAGCAGTTCTTC. Translated, it gives CASSPTGTSGGTYNEQFF.